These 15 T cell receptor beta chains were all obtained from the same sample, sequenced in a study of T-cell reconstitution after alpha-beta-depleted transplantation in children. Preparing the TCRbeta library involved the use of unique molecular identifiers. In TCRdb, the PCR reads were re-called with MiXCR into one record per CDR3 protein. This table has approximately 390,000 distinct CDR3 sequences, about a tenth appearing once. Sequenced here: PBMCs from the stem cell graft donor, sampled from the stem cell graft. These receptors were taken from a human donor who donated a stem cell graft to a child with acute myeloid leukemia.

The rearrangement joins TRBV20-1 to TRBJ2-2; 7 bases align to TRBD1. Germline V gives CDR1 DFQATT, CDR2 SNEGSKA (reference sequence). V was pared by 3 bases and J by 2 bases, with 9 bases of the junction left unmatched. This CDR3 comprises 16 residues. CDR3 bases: TGCAGTGCTAGCCCATCCGGGACAGAAAACACCGGGGAGCTGTTTTTT. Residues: CSASPSGTENTGELFF.

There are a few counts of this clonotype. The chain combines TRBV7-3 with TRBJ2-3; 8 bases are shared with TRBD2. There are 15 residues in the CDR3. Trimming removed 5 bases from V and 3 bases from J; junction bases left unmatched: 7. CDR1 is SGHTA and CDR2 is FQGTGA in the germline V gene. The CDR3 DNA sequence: TGTGCCAGCAGCCCCTGGACTAGCCCTACAGATACGCAGTATTTT. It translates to CASSPWTSPTDTQYF.

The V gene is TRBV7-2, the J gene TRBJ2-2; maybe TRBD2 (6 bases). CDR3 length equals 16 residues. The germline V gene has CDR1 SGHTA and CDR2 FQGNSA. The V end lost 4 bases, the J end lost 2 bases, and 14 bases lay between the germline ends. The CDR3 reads CASSSYSGLNTGELFF. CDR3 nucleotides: TGTGCCAGCAGCTCCTATAGCGGACTTAACACCGGGGAGCTGTTTTTT.

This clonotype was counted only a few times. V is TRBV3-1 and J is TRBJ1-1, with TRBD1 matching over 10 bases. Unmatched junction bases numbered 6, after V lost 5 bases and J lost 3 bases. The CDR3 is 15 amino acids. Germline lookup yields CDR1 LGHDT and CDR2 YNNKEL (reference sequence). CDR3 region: CASSVTGTGDTEAFF. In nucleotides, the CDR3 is TGTGCCAGCAGCGTAACCGGGACAGGGGACACTGAAGCTTTCTTT.

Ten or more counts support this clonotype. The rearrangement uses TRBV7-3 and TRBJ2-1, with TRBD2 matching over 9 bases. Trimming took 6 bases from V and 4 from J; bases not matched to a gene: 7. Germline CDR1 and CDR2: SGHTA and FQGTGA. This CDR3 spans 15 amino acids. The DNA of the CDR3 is TGTGCCAGCAGTTCCAGCGGGGGGCCATACAATGAGCAGTTCTTC. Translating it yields CASSSSGGPYNEQFF.

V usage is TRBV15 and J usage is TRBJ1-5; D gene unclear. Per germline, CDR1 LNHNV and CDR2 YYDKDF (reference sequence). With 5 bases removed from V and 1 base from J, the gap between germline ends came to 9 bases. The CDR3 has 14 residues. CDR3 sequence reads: CATSRTASNQPQHF. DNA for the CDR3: TGTGCCACCAGCCGGACCGCCAGCAATCAGCCCCAGCATTTT. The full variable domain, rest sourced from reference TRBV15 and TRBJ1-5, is DAMVIQNPRYQVTQFGKPVTLSCSQTLNHNVMYWYQQKSSQAPKLLFHYYDKDFNNEADTPDNFQSRRPNTSFCFLDIRSPGLGDTAMYLCATSRTASNQPQHFGDGTRLSIL.

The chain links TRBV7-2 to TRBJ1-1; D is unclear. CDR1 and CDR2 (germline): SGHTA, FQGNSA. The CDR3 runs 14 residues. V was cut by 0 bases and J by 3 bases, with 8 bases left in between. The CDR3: CASSLALGYTEAFF. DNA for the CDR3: TGTGCCAGCAGCTTAGCGCTAGGGTACACTGAAGCTTTCTTT.

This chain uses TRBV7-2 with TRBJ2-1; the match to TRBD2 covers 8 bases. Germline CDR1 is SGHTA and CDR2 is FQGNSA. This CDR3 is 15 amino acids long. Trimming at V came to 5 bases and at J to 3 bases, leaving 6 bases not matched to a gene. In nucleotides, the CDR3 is TGTGCCAGCAGCCAGAGCGGGGGTCTCTACAATGAGCAGTTCTTC. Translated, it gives CASSQSGGLYNEQFF.

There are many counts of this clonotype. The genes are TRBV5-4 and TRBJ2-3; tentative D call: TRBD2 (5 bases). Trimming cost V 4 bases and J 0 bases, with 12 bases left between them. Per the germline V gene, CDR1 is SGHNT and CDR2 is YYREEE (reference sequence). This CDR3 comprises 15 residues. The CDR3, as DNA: TGTGCCAGCAGCCCCACGGGGTCGAGCACAGATACGCAGTATTTT. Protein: CASSPTGSSTDTQYF.

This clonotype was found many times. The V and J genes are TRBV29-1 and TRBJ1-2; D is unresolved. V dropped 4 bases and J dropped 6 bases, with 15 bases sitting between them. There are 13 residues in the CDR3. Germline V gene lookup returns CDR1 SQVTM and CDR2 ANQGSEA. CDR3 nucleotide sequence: TGCAGCGTTGTCGGGTGGGAATTGGATGGCTACACCTTC. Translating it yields CSVVGWELDGYTF.

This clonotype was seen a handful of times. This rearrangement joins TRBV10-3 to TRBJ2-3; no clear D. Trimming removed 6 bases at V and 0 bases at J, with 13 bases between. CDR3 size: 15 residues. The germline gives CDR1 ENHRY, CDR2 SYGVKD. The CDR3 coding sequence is TGTGCCATCAGCGGGCGCACTATTAGCACAGATACGCAGTATTTT. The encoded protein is CAISGRTISTDTQYF.

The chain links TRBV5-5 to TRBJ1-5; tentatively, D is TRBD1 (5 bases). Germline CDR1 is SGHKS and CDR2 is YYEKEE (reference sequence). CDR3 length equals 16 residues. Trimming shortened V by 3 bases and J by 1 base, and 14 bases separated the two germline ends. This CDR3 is CASSSGVRDSNQPQHF. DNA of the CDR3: TGTGCCAGCAGCTCTGGAGTCCGGGACAGCAATCAGCCCCAGCATTTT.

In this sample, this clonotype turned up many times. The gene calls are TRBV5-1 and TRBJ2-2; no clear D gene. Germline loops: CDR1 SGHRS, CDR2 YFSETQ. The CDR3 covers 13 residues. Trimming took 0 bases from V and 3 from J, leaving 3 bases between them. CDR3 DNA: TGCGCCAGCAGCTTGGGGGACACCGGGGAGCTGTTTTTT. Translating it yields CASSLGDTGELFF.

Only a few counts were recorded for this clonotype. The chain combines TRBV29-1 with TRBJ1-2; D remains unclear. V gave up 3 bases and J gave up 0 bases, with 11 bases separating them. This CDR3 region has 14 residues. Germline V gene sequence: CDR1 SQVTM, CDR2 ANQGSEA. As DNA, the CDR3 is TGCAGCGTTGACGGCGGCAGCTCTAACTATGGCTACACCTTC. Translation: CSVDGGSSNYGYTF.

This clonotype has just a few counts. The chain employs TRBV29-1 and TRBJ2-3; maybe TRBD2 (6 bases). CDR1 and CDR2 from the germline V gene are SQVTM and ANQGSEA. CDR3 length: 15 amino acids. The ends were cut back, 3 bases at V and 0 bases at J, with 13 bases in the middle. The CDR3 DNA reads TGCAGCGTTGACTTCGCGGGGAGGAGCACAGATACGCAGTATTTT. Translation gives CSVDFAGRSTDTQYF.